These T cell receptor beta chains were read from a single sample in a study of blood T cells in healthy people across ages. MiXCR, applied by TCRdb to the 5' RACE reads, yields one record per CDR3 protein. The data show hundreds of thousands of distinct CDR3 sequences, 58% seen once. The material sequenced was blood. The receptors come from a man younger than 40 in good health. Both conserved end residues are part of each CDR3. A D gene is named only where the DNA matches it firmly. Some rows mark clone size as missing; the rest say once, few, many or name a class of expanded clone.

J gene: TRBJ2-2; V gene: TRBV3-1; clone size: -; D gene: -; CDR3 protein: CASSQMPGQNTRELFF; CDR3 DNA: TGTGCCAGCAGCCAAATGCCGGGACAAAACACCAGGGAGCTGTTTTTT
J gene: TRBJ2-7; V gene: TRBV10-3; clone size: many; D gene: TRBD2; CDR3 protein: CAISVAGEGSYEQYF; CDR3 DNA: TGTGCCATCAGTGTAGCGGGAGAAGGCTCCTACGAGCAGTACTTC
J gene: TRBJ2-4; V gene: TRBV20-1; clone size: few; D gene: TRBD1; CDR3 protein: CSAGGHRGQLNIQYF; CDR3 DNA: TGCAGTGCTGGGGGGCACAGGGGGCAGTTAAACATTCAGTACTTC
J gene: TRBJ2-1; V gene: TRBV6-1; clone size: -; D gene: -; CDR3 protein: CASSEAGSYNEQFF; CDR3 DNA: TGTGCCAGCAGTGAAGCGGGCTCCTACAATGAGCAGTTCTTC
J gene: TRBJ2-7; V gene: TRBV7-9; clone size: -; D gene: -; CDR3 protein: CASSPQTHYEQYF; CDR3 DNA: TGTGCCAGCAGCCCCCAGACCCACTACGAGCAGTACTTC
J gene: TRBJ1-2; V gene: TRBV28; clone size: few; D gene: -; CDR3 protein: CASSVRGADGYTF; CDR3 DNA: TGTGCCAGCAGTGTACGCGGGGCTGATGGCTACACCTTC
J gene: TRBJ2-7; V gene: TRBV7-2; clone size: -; D gene: TRBD2; CDR3 protein: CASSSRLAGGPSEQYF; CDR3 DNA: TGTGCCAGCAGCTCCCGACTAGCGGGGGGGCCTAGCGAGCAGTACTTC
J gene: TRBJ2-4; V gene: TRBV7-2; clone size: -; D gene: TRBD2; CDR3 protein: CASSSRAGGTKNIQYF; CDR3 DNA: TGTGCCAGCAGCTCCAGAGCGGGAGGGACCAAAAACATTCAGTACTTC
J gene: TRBJ2-5; V gene: TRBV3-1; clone size: once; D gene: -; CDR3 protein: CASSQDLLVGSTQYF; CDR3 DNA: TGTGCCAGCAGCCAAGATCTGTTGGTGGGGTCGACCCAGTACTTC
J gene: TRBJ1-6; V gene: TRBV4-3; clone size: -; D gene: -; CDR3 protein: CASSPTGEKNSPLHF; CDR3 DNA: TGCGCCAGCAGCCCTACCGGGGAGAAGAATTCACCCCTCCACTTT
J gene: TRBJ1-1; V gene: TRBV5-5; clone size: -; D gene: -; CDR3 protein: CASSWGPVAFF; CDR3 DNA: TGTGCCAGCAGCTGGGGGCCGGTAGCTTTCTTT
J gene: TRBJ1-1; V gene: TRBV2; clone size: -; D gene: -; CDR3 protein: CASSEVPYLMNTEAFF; CDR3 DNA: TGTGCCAGCAGTGAGGTCCCCTACCTCATGAACACTGAAGCTTTCTTT
J gene: TRBJ2-1; V gene: TRBV15; clone size: -; D gene: TRBD2; CDR3 protein: CATSRAPGGTYNEQFF; CDR3 DNA: TGTGCCACCAGCAGAGCCCCGGGAGGGACCTACAATGAGCAGTTCTTC
J gene: TRBJ2-5; V gene: TRBV29-1; clone size: few; D gene: -; CDR3 protein: CSVERHSGPRETQYF; CDR3 DNA: TGCAGCGTTGAAAGGCATTCAGGCCCCCGGGAGACCCAGTACTTC
J gene: TRBJ1-4; V gene: TRBV12-5; clone size: once; D gene: -; CDR3 protein: CASGLAQDRGGGEKLFF; CDR3 DNA: TGTGCTAGTGGTTTGGCCCAGGACCGAGGGGGAGGAGAAAAACTGTTTTTT
J gene: TRBJ2-5; V gene: TRBV4-3; clone size: -; D gene: TRBD2; CDR3 protein: CASSPALAGVRQETQYF; CDR3 DNA: TGCGCCAGCAGCCCGGCGCTAGCGGGAGTTCGACAAGAGACCCAGTACTTC
J gene: TRBJ1-6; V gene: TRBV5-1; clone size: -; D gene: -; CDR3 protein: CASSREVGNSPLHF; CDR3 DNA: TGCGCCAGCAGCAGGGAGGTTGGGAATTCACCCCTCCACTTT
J gene: TRBJ2-5; V gene: TRBV20-1; clone size: -; D gene: TRBD1; CDR3 protein: CSARVTQGQGNEETQYF; CDR3 DNA: TGCAGTGCTAGGGTTACCCAAGGACAGGGAAACGAAGAGACCCAGTACTTC
J gene: TRBJ2-5; V gene: TRBV7-9; clone size: -; D gene: TRBD1; CDR3 protein: CASSWGQGWETQYF; CDR3 DNA: TGTGCCAGCAGCTGGGGACAGGGTTGGGAGACCCAGTACTTC
J gene: TRBJ2-7; V gene: TRBV9; clone size: -; D gene: TRBD1; CDR3 protein: CASSPFQGAHEQYF; CDR3 DNA: TGTGCCAGCAGCCCCTTTCAGGGGGCCCACGAGCAGTACTTC
J gene: TRBJ2-4; V gene: TRBV12-3/TRBV12-4; clone size: -; D gene: -; CDR3 protein: CASSIRGGNIQYF; CDR3 DNA: TGTGCCAGCAGCATTAGGGGAGGAAACATTCAGTACTTC
J gene: TRBJ2-5; V gene: TRBV2; clone size: few; D gene: -; CDR3 protein: CASSPLDGQETQYF; CDR3 DNA: TGTGCCAGCAGCCCCTTAGACGGCCAAGAGACCCAGTACTTC
J gene: TRBJ2-7; V gene: TRBV3-1; clone size: few; D gene: TRBD2; CDR3 protein: CASSQGGLAGAYEQYF; CDR3 DNA: TGTGCCAGCAGCCAAGGGGGACTAGCGGGGGCCTACGAGCAGTACTTC
J gene: TRBJ2-3; V gene: TRBV21-1; clone size: -; D gene: -; CDR3 protein: CASSKGGVRTDTQYF; CDR3 DNA: TGTGCCAGCAGCAAAGGGGGGGTGCGGACAGATACGCAGTATTTT
J gene: TRBJ1-2; V gene: TRBV4-1; clone size: -; D gene: TRBD1; CDR3 protein: CASSQGPDRPNYGYTF; CDR3 DNA: TGCGCCAGCAGCCAAGGACCGGACAGGCCGAACTATGGCTACACCTTC
J gene: TRBJ1-6; V gene: TRBV20-1; clone size: -; D gene: -; CDR3 protein: CSATTGTSPLHF; CDR3 DNA: TGCAGTGCCACTACAGGGACCTCACCCCTCCACTTT
J gene: TRBJ1-4; V gene: TRBV7-6; clone size: few; D gene: -; CDR3 protein: CASSFSQGRSNEKLFF; CDR3 DNA: TGTGCCAGCAGCTTCTCCCAGGGGCGGAGTAATGAAAAACTGTTTTTT
J gene: TRBJ2-3; V gene: TRBV12-3/TRBV12-4; clone size: -; D gene: TRBD2; CDR3 protein: CASSYGLAGTDTQYF; CDR3 DNA: TGTGCCAGCAGCTACGGACTAGCGGGCACAGATACGCAGTATTTT
J gene: TRBJ1-1; V gene: TRBV29-1; clone size: -; D gene: -; CDR3 protein: CSASDSYTEAFF; CDR3 DNA: TGCAGCGCGTCAGACAGCTACACTGAAGCTTTCTTT
J gene: TRBJ2-7; V gene: TRBV20-1; clone size: -; D gene: -; CDR3 protein: CSARTAPVRVYEQYF; CDR3 DNA: TGCAGTGCTAGGACCGCTCCCGTCCGTGTTTACGAGCAGTACTTC
J gene: TRBJ2-1; V gene: TRBV7-9; clone size: -; D gene: -; CDR3 protein: CASSLPAPRDEQFF; CDR3 DNA: TGTGCCAGCAGCCTACCAGCCCCCCGCGATGAGCAGTTCTTC
J gene: TRBJ2-5; V gene: TRBV6-6; clone size: -; D gene: -; CDR3 protein: CASRTTVQETQYF; CDR3 DNA: TGTGCCAGCAGAACGACGGTACAAGAGACCCAGTACTTC
J gene: TRBJ1-1; V gene: TRBV4-2; clone size: -; D gene: -; CDR3 protein: CASSQDTLQTEAFF; CDR3 DNA: TGTGCCAGCAGCCAAGACACCCTGCAGACTGAAGCTTTCTTT
J gene: TRBJ2-1; V gene: TRBV20-1; clone size: -; D gene: TRBD2; CDR3 protein: CSARWASGRAHEQFF; CDR3 DNA: TGCAGTGCTAGGTGGGCTAGCGGGAGGGCGCACGAGCAGTTCTTC
J gene: TRBJ2-7; V gene: TRBV11-2; clone size: -; D gene: -; CDR3 protein: CASSMQGKYEQYF; CDR3 DNA: TGTGCCAGCAGCATGCAGGGGAAATACGAGCAGTACTTC
J gene: TRBJ2-4; V gene: TRBV6-1; clone size: few; D gene: TRBD1; CDR3 protein: CASNMGQGNIQYF; CDR3 DNA: TGTGCCAGTAATATGGGACAGGGAAACATTCAGTACTTC
J gene: TRBJ2-1; V gene: TRBV5-1; clone size: -; D gene: TRBD2; CDR3 protein: CASSLSSGSIGEQFF; CDR3 DNA: TGCGCCAGCAGCTTGTCTAGCGGGAGTATCGGTGAGCAGTTCTTC
J gene: TRBJ2-3; V gene: TRBV3-1; clone size: -; D gene: -; CDR3 protein: CASSQVNGGDAFSTDTQYF; CDR3 DNA: TGTGCCAGCAGCCAAGTGAACGGCGGGGATGCTTTTAGCACAGATACGCAGTATTTT
J gene: TRBJ2-7; V gene: TRBV16; clone size: once; D gene: TRBD2; CDR3 protein: CASSQQTSGRAYEQYF; CDR3 DNA: TGTGCCAGCAGCCAGCAAACTAGCGGGAGGGCATACGAGCAGTACTTC
J gene: TRBJ1-5; V gene: TRBV7-2; clone size: -; D gene: -; CDR3 protein: CASRSYREMLSNQPQHF; CDR3 DNA: TGTGCCAGCAGGAGCTACAGGGAGATGTTGAGCAATCAGCCCCAGCATTTT
J gene: TRBJ2-2; V gene: TRBV20-1; clone size: -; D gene: -; CDR3 protein: CSATGGTGELFF; CDR3 DNA: TGCAGTGCTACCGGCGGTACCGGGGAGCTGTTTTTT
J gene: TRBJ2-3; V gene: TRBV24-1; clone size: -; D gene: TRBD1; CDR3 protein: CATSDLGTATDTQYF; CDR3 DNA: TGTGCCACCAGTGATTTAGGGACAGCCACAGATACGCAGTATTTT
J gene: TRBJ2-7; V gene: TRBV20-1; clone size: -; D gene: TRBD1; CDR3 protein: CSANRGVYNEQYF; CDR3 DNA: TGCAGTGCTAACAGGGGAGTCTACAATGAGCAGTACTTC
J gene: TRBJ1-5; V gene: TRBV4-1; clone size: -; D gene: -; CDR3 protein: CASSQDGWGNQPQHF; CDR3 DNA: TGCGCCAGCAGCCAAGATGGGTGGGGTAATCAGCCCCAGCATTTT
J gene: TRBJ2-5; V gene: TRBV6-2/TRBV6-3; clone size: -; D gene: -; CDR3 protein: CASNKVFLETQYF; CDR3 DNA: TGTGCCAGCAACAAGGTGTTTCTGGAGACCCAGTACTTC
J gene: TRBJ2-1; V gene: TRBV7-2; clone size: few; D gene: -; CDR3 protein: CASSFGGSKNEQFF; CDR3 DNA: TGTGCCAGCAGCTTCGGGGGTTCTAAGAATGAGCAGTTCTTC
J gene: TRBJ2-1; V gene: TRBV5-5; clone size: once; D gene: -; CDR3 protein: CASSLGGTLSNEQFF; CDR3 DNA: TGTGCCAGCAGCTTGGGGGGGACCCTAAGCAATGAGCAGTTCTTC
J gene: TRBJ1-6; V gene: TRBV5-4; clone size: -; D gene: -; CDR3 protein: CASSSGQGVQSPLHF; CDR3 DNA: TGTGCCAGCAGCTCAGGACAAGGAGTACAATCACCCCTCCACTTT
J gene: TRBJ2-6; V gene: TRBV15; clone size: -; D gene: -; CDR3 protein: CATSRGQGAGANVLTF; CDR3 DNA: TGTGCCACCAGCAGAGGTCAAGGGGCTGGGGCCAACGTCCTGACTTTC
J gene: TRBJ2-7; V gene: TRBV12-3/TRBV12-4; clone size: -; D gene: TRBD1; CDR3 protein: CTSSSKRRGPYEQYF; CDR3 DNA: TGTACCAGCAGTTCCAAGCGCAGGGGGCCCTACGAGCAGTACTTC